The 29 T cell receptor beta chains presented below share a single source sample, sequenced in a study of blood T cell repertoires in COVID-19. The table came from immunoSEQ multiplex PCR; TCRdb's copy has only in-frame clones and leaves some out. The repertoire includes fewer than 350,000 clones, about 86% of them detected once, and approximately 2% sits in the top ten. Sequencing was performed on peripheral blood. The receptors come from a woman in her thirties who had recovered from COVID-19.

J is TRBJ2-7 and V is TRBV7-2; TRBD2 agrees at 12 bases. In germline, CDR1 is SGHTA, CDR2 FQGNSA. There are 16 residues in the CDR3. The junction had 7 bases not matched to a gene; V was cut back by 4 bases and J by 3 bases. The CDR3 protein is CASSSHGLAGLYEQYF. CDR3 DNA sequence: TGTGCCAGCAGCTCTCACGGACTAGCGGGACTCTACGAGCAGTACTTC.

The chain uses TRBV21-1 and TRBJ2-3; the listed D gene, TRBD1, was not tested against the DNA. TRBV21-1 is recorded as a pseudogene. This CDR3 contains 19 residues. CDR3 residues: CASSKGPSPADRATDTQYF. CDR3 sequence (DNA): TGTGCCAGCAGCAAAGGCCCATCACCCGCGGACAGGGCCACAGATACGCAGTATTTT.

This rearrangement joins TRBV4-2 to TRBJ1-3; no definite D call. Germline V lookup: CDR1 LGHNA, CDR2 YNFKEQ. Trimming stripped 2 bases from V and 0 bases from J, with 11 bases between. The CDR3 extends over 16 amino acids. As DNA, the CDR3 is TGTGCCAGCAGCCAAAACATGGAGGACTCTGGAAACACCATATATTTT. This codes for CASSQNMEDSGNTIYF.

The chain combines TRBV19 with TRBJ2-3; D might be TRBD1 (7 bases). The V gene's germline CDR1 is LNHDA and CDR2 SQIVND (reference sequence). CDR3 length equals 16 residues. Trimming removed 1 base at V and 5 bases at J, with 16 bases between. The chain's CDR3 is CASSIVTPRGEDTQYF. DNA for the CDR3: TGTGCCAGTAGTATAGTTACCCCCAGGGGGGAAGATACGCAGTATTTT.

The rearrangement uses TRBV2 and TRBJ1-4, with TRBD1 as a possible D gene (5 bases). Trimming removed 3 bases at V and 8 bases at J, with 13 bases between. The germline V gene encodes CDR1 SNHLY and CDR2 FYNNEI. The CDR3 is 14 amino acids. The CDR3 DNA reads TGTGCCAGCAGTGACGGCAGGGTCTGGGAAAAACTGTTTTTT. Amino acid sequence: CASSDGRVWEKLFF. Full variable domain (outside the CDR3, taken from reference TRBV2 and TRBJ1-4): EPEVTQTPSHQVTQMGQEVILRCVPISNHLYFYWYRQILGQKVEFLVSFYNNEISEKSEIFDDQFSVERPDGSNFTLKIRSTKLEDSAMYFCASSDGRVWEKLFFGSGTQLSVL.

V usage is TRBV6-1 and J usage is TRBJ1-2, with 7 bases matching TRBD1. CDR3 length: 16 residues. The trim removed 4 bases at V and 4 bases at J, leaving 12 bases unmatched. The V gene's germline CDR1 is MNHNS and CDR2 SASEGT. CDR3 in amino acids: CASSAINPTGLYGYTF. In nucleotides, the CDR3 is TGTGCCAGCAGTGCCATCAACCCGACAGGGCTCTATGGCTACACCTTC.

The chain uses TRBV4-1 and TRBJ1-1; D remains ambiguous. The CDR3 is 11 residues long. Looked up from germline, CDR1 is MGHRA and CDR2 is YSYEKL. V was pared by 5 bases and J by 12 bases, with 13 bases between. The CDR3 coding sequence is TGCGCCAGCAGCTGGCACGGGGAAACTTTCTTT. Translation: CASSWHGETFF.

This clone appeared once. The chain joins TRBV9 to TRBJ2-3, with D perhaps TRBD2 (6 bases). Per the germline V gene, CDR1 is SGDLS and CDR2 is YYNGEE. Trimming removed 4 bases at V and 4 bases at J, with 19 bases between. The CDR3 covers 16 residues. The CDR3 here is CASSPRGSRVPDTQYF. The CDR3 region has the DNA TGTGCCAGCAGCCCGCGGGGTTCCCGTGTCCCAGATACGCAGTATTTT.

This chain links TRBV7-2 with TRBJ2-3; TRBD2 matches 9 bases. Germline CDR1 and CDR2: SGHTA and FQGNSA. V was clipped by 2 bases and J by 7 bases; unmatched bases: 7. The CDR3 loop spans 15 amino acids. CDR3 amino acids: CASSLFGGGANTQYF. The CDR3 DNA reads as TGTGCCAGCAGCTTATTTGGCGGGGGGGCCAATACGCAGTATTTT.

J is TRBJ2-2 and V is TRBV6-5, with D tentatively TRBD2 (5 bases). The CDR3 covers 14 residues. The germline V and J ends were trimmed by 7 bases and 3 bases, with 12 bases remaining between them. Per germline, CDR1 MNHEY and CDR2 SVGAGI. For the CDR3, the DNA is TGTGCCAGCACCCGAGGGCGTGACACCGGGGAGCTGTTTTTT. Amino acids: CASTRGRDTGELFF.

J is TRBJ2-7 and V is TRBV11-2; 9 positions match TRBD1. The ends lost 5 bases at V and 3 bases at J; junction bases unmatched: 8. From germline, CDR1 is SGHAT and CDR2 FQNNGV. The CDR3 loop spans 15 amino acids. The CDR3 DNA is TGTGCCAGCAGCGAACCCGGACAGGGGTTCTACGAGCAGTACTTC. The encoded protein is CASSEPGQGFYEQYF.

The rearrangement links TRBV30 to TRBJ1-2; D is perhaps TRBD1 (5 bases). The CDR3 has 12 residues. Per germline, CDR1 GTSNPN and CDR2 SVGIG (reference sequence). Trimming pared 6 bases from V and 4 bases from J, leaving 12 bases between. CDR3: CACPGKAYGYTF. As DNA, the CDR3 is TGTGCCTGCCCAGGGAAGGCCTATGGCTACACCTTC.

The V and J genes are TRBV27 and TRBJ2-3, with a tentative D call TRBD1 (6 bases). Germline values: CDR1 MNHEY, CDR2 SMNVEV (reference sequence). Trimming shortened V by 4 bases and J by 0 bases, and 11 bases separated the two germline ends. This CDR3 spans 15 amino acids. The CDR3 DNA is TGTGCCAGCAGTTCGGCAGGGGCTAGCACAGATACGCAGTATTTT. This translates into CASSSAGASTDTQYF.

A few counts support this clone. The J gene is TRBJ2-1, the V gene TRBV5-5; D may be TRBD1 (5 bases). Germline V gives CDR1 SGHKS, CDR2 YYEKEE (reference sequence). CDR3 length: 16 amino acids. Trimming stripped 5 bases from V and 0 bases from J, with 15 bases between. CDR3 amino acids: CASSSDSTNSYNEQFF. The DNA for the CDR3 is TGTGCCAGCAGTTCCGACAGTACTAACTCCTACAATGAGCAGTTCTTC.

J is TRBJ1-5 and V is TRBV3-1 (or the pseudogene TRBV3-2), with D possibly TRBD1 on 5 matching bases. The CDR3 runs to 14 residues. The ends were cut back, 5 bases at V and 4 bases at J, with 12 bases in the middle. In germline, CDR1 is LGHDT, CDR2 YNNKEL (reference sequence). The CDR3 spells CASSDGHQNQPQHF. The CDR3 DNA reads as TGTGCCAGCAGCGATGGACACCAAAATCAGCCCCAGCATTTT.

This clone was picked up one time. V gene TRBV6-1 combines with J gene TRBJ1-1, with 7 bases lining up with TRBD1. V dropped 3 bases and J dropped 4; count of bases not matched to a gene: 8. Germline lookup yields CDR1 MNHNS and CDR2 SASEGT. The CDR3 is 15 amino acids. The CDR3 protein is CASSEEGGRGTEAFF. In nucleotides, the CDR3 is TGTGCCAGCAGTGAGGAAGGGGGCCGGGGCACTGAAGCTTTCTTT.

The V call is TRBV3-1 (or the pseudogene TRBV3-2), the J call TRBJ2-1, with D uncertain. CDR1 is LGHDT, CDR2 YNNKEL, per germline (reference sequence). Trimming cost V 2 bases and J 0 bases, with 8 bases left between them. The CDR3 loop spans 15 amino acids. The DNA for the CDR3 is TGTGCCAGCAGCCAATCCAACGGCTCCTACAATGAGCAGTTCTTC. This encodes CASSQSNGSYNEQFF.

This clone has only a few counts. The chain has TRBV5-8 and TRBJ2-5; possibly TRBD2 for D (6 bases). Germline V gene lookup returns CDR1 SGHTS and CDR2 YDEGEE. With 5 bases removed from V and 1 base from J, the gap between germline ends came to 15 bases. CDR3 length: 15 residues. DNA for the CDR3: TGTGCCAGCAGGTTAGGATGGGACTCCCAAGAGACCCAGTACTTC. It translates to CASRLGWDSQETQYF.

The rearrangement uses TRBV7-2 and TRBJ2-7; 8 nucleotides match TRBD2. This CDR3 has 15 residues. Germline V gene data show CDR1 as SGHTA and CDR2 as FQGNSA. V lost 1 base, J lost 2 bases, and 4 bases stayed unmatched. The CDR3 is CASSLVPGRAYEQYF. CDR3 nucleotides: TGTGCCAGCAGCTTAGTCCCCGGGAGGGCCTACGAGCAGTACTTC.

V is TRBV5-1 and J is TRBJ2-2, with 16 nucleotides matching TRBD2. Germline CDR1 and CDR2: SGHRS and YFSETQ. V lost 0 bases, J lost 5 bases, and 4 bases stayed unmatched. This CDR3 spans 18 amino acids. The CDR3 here is CASSLEPGLAGGTGELFF. The CDR3 region has the DNA TGCGCCAGCAGCTTGGAACCGGGACTAGCGGGAGGGACCGGGGAGCTGTTTTTT.

This chain connects TRBV2 to TRBJ1-5; D gene unclear. Germline V gene sequence: CDR1 SNHLY, CDR2 FYNNEI. The CDR3 has 15 amino acids. V was pared by 2 bases and J by 7 bases, with 15 bases between. This chain's CDR3 is CASSELAGAMQPQHF. DNA for the CDR3: TGTGCCAGCAGTGAACTGGCAGGCGCTATGCAGCCCCAGCATTTT.

V is TRBV5-1 and J is TRBJ2-1; 9 bases map to TRBD2. This CDR3 comprises 15 residues. Looked up from germline, CDR1 is SGHRS and CDR2 is YFSETQ. The J segment lost 2 bases and the V segment lost 6 bases, leaving 6 bases of the junction unmatched. The CDR3 bases are TGCGCCAGCAAGCCGACTAGCGGCACCTACAATGAGCAGTTCTTC. Its protein product is CASKPTSGTYNEQFF.

A few counts support this clone. The chain couples TRBV15 to TRBJ1-4; the D is unclear. This CDR3 region has 14 residues. Germline V gives CDR1 LNHNV, CDR2 YYDKDF (reference sequence). Trimming shortened V by 5 bases and J by 14 bases, and 21 bases separated the two germline ends. DNA of the CDR3: TGTGCCACCAGCCTAAACCGGGATCCCGTCGTGCTGTTTTTT. Its protein product is CATSLNRDPVVLFF.

The rearrangement joins TRBV4-1 to TRBJ2-1, with D possibly matching TRBD1 (6 bases). The CDR3 has 15 residues. Per the germline V gene, CDR1 is MGHRA and CDR2 is YSYEKL. V shed 2 bases and J shed 4 bases, with 12 bases lying between them. The DNA of the CDR3 is TGCGCCAGCAGCCAAAGCCGGGACACTTACAATGAGCAGTTCTTC. This gives the protein CASSQSRDTYNEQFF.

Note on this clone: Other DNA sequences within the sample encode an identical CDR3. The chain joins TRBV20-1 to TRBJ2-7, with D hard to call. V was cut by 3 bases and J by 5 bases, with 8 bases left in between. CDR1 is DFQATT and CDR2 is SNEGSKA in the germline V gene (reference sequence). The length of the CDR3 is 11 residues. This chain's CDR3 is CSASGTDEQYF. The CDR3 coding sequence is TGCAGTGCTAGTGGTACGGACGAGCAGTACTTC.

V usage is TRBV5-6 and J usage is TRBJ2-1, with D perhaps matching TRBD1 (5 bases). The CDR3 has 15 amino acids. Germline assignment: CDR1 SGHDT and CDR2 YYEEEE. V was pared by 4 bases and J by 7 bases, with 18 bases between. The CDR3 spells CASSGSAGRRNEQFF. CDR3 sequence (DNA): TGTGCCAGCAGCGGAAGTGCAGGGCGTAGAAATGAGCAGTTCTTC.

This clone has a handful of counts. The chain carries TRBV5-4 and TRBJ1-1; 7 nucleotides line up with TRBD1. The CDR3 loop spans 13 amino acids. The junction had 8 bases not matched to a gene; V was cut back by 1 base and J by 11 bases. The germline CDR1 and CDR2 sequences are SGHNT and YYREEE (reference sequence). The CDR3 DNA sequence: TGTGCCAGCAGCTTGTTCGTAGGGGGCGAGGCTTTCTTT. Residues: CASSLFVGGEAFF.

The V call is TRBV14, the J call TRBJ2-6, with 8 nucleotides matching TRBD2. The CDR3 consists of 17 residues. The V segment lost 5 bases and the J segment 0 bases; nucleotides outside the gene matches: 6. Germline V gene sequence: CDR1 SGHDN, CDR2 FVKESK. For the CDR3, the DNA is TGTGCCAGCAGCGCCCGGGGGGGACTCTCTGGGGCCAACGTCCTGACTTTC. Its protein is CASSARGGLSGANVLTF.

The rearrangement joins TRBV10-1 to TRBJ1-1; D unresolved. V was cut by 3 bases and J by 2 bases, with 16 bases left in between. There are 16 residues in the CDR3. CDR1 and CDR2 (germline): WNHNN, SYGVQD (reference sequence). This chain's CDR3 is CASSDLPWSDNTEAFF. The CDR3 region has the DNA TGCGCCAGCAGTGATCTCCCATGGAGTGATAACACTGAAGCTTTCTTT.